These 13 T cell receptor beta chains came from one sample sequenced in a study of shared clonotypes between healthy human individuals. Sequencing was performed with immunoSEQ multiplex PCR; in TCRdb, only in-frame clones are kept and a portion is missing. The sample holds about 2.4 million clones; roughly 93% are singletons and the top ten take 0.36%. The sequencing input was naive CD4+ T cells from PBMCs. Regarding subset: CD45RA+ positively selected. The receptors derive from a man aged 18-30 years in good health. Some clones in this sample may be carry-over from other donors' samples.

There are a few counts of this clone. The chain uses TRBV5-1 and TRBJ1-1; 10 bases are a match to TRBD1. The CDR3 is made up of 14 amino acids. With V trimmed by 3 bases and J by 6 bases, 5 bases remained unmatched. CDR1 and CDR2 (germline): SGHRS, YFSETQ. The CDR3 sequence: CASSSIGTGAEAFF. In DNA form, the CDR3 reads TGCGCCAGCAGCTCCATTGGGACAGGGGCTGAAGCTTTCTTT.

The J gene is TRBJ2-7, the V gene TRBV6-1; D call uncertain. CDR1 and CDR2 from the germline V gene are MNHNS and SASEGT. V dropped 0 bases and J dropped 6 bases, with 18 bases sitting between them. The CDR3 loop spans 16 amino acids. CDR3 DNA: TGTGCCAGCAGTGAAGCCCCCGGGTCGGGTAGCCCCGAGCAGTACTTC. This gives the protein CASSEAPGSGSPEQYF.

The chain has TRBV5-4 and TRBJ2-5; D gene uncertain. The CDR3 has 16 residues. Germline CDR1 SGHNT, CDR2 YYREEE (reference sequence). Trimming pared 4 bases from V and 4 bases from J, leaving 20 bases between. The CDR3 spells CASSPWMTGVVETQYF. As DNA, the CDR3 is TGTGCCAGCAGCCCTTGGATGACTGGGGTGGTAGAGACCCAGTACTTC.

Note on this clone: Other DNA sequences in the same sample also yield this CDR3. V is TRBV5-1 and J is TRBJ2-2, with a tentative D call TRBD2 (5 bases). Trimming shortened V by 2 bases and J by 4 bases, and 6 bases separated the two germline ends. The germline V gene has CDR1 SGHRS and CDR2 YFSETQ. The CDR3 runs 13 residues. CDR3 nucleotide sequence: TGCGCCAGCAGCTTAGAGGGCACCGGGGAGCTGTTTTTT. Protein product: CASSLEGTGELFF.

This chain links TRBV9 with TRBJ2-1; tentatively, D is TRBD2 (6 bases). The CDR3 runs to 11 residues. Germline-derived CDR1 and CDR2 are SGDLS and YYNGEE. Trimming took off 6 bases at V and 10 bases at J, with 11 bases between the two ends. The CDR3 coding sequence is TGTGCCAGCATGCGGGAAGGGGAGCAGTTCTTC. The encoded protein is CASMREGEQFF.

In regard to this clone: The sample contains more than one DNA sequence encoding this CDR3. The chain employs TRBV28 and TRBJ2-7; 8 bases are shared with TRBD2. The germline V gene encodes CDR1 MDHEN and CDR2 SYDVKM. This CDR3 has 15 amino acids. V shed 5 bases, J shed 4 bases, and the junction held 10 bases outside the gene matches. In nucleotides, the CDR3 is TGTGCCAGCAGTCGAGCGGGAGCCCTCTCTTACGAGCAGTACTTC. Translation gives CASSRAGALSYEQYF.

To note about this clone: This specimen includes other DNA sequences encoding the same CDR3. V and J are TRBV28 and TRBJ1-5; no clear D gene. Deletions cut 1 base from V and 2 bases from J, with 6 bases between. This CDR3 spans 14 amino acids. Germline V lookup: CDR1 MDHEN, CDR2 SYDVKM. CDR3 coding DNA: TGTGCCAGCAGTTTATTGAGAGGCAATCAGCCCCAGCATTTT. It specifies CASSLLRGNQPQHF. Full variable domain (remainder filled in from reference TRBV28 and TRBJ1-5): DVKVTQSSRYLVKRTGEKVFLECVQDMDHENMFWYRQDPGLGLRLIYFSYDVKMKEKGDIPEGYSVSREKKERFSLILESASTNQTSMYLCASSLLRGNQPQHFGDGTRLSIL.

This chain connects TRBV7-8 to TRBJ2-5; TRBD2 is a possible D gene (5 bases). The CDR3 has 12 amino acids. From germline, CDR1 is SGHVS and CDR2 FQNEAQ. V lost 5 bases and J 4 bases, leaving 8 bases between the germline ends. Written as DNA, the CDR3 is TGTGCCAGCAGCCCCGAGGGAGAGACCCAGTACTTC. As protein: CASSPEGETQYF.

V gene TRBV5-1 combines with J gene TRBJ1-4; D not certain. This CDR3 has 15 residues. The V end was cut by 5 bases, the J end by 6 bases, with 17 bases between. The germline CDR1 and CDR2 sequences are SGHRS and YFSETQ. CDR3 in amino acids: CASSVLGFRDEKLFF. In DNA form, the CDR3 reads TGCGCCAGCAGTGTGTTGGGGTTTAGGGATGAAAAACTGTTTTTT.

This clone was seen a single time. This chain joins TRBV30 and TRBJ2-3; D possibly corresponds to TRBD1 (6 bases). The germline V and J ends were trimmed by 3 bases and 0 bases, with 13 bases remaining between them. CDR3 length: 15 amino acids. Germline V gene data show CDR1 as GTSNPN and CDR2 as SVGIG (reference sequence). CDR3 coding DNA: TGTGCCTGGAGCCCCTGGCAGGGGAGCACAGATACGCAGTATTTT. Protein: CAWSPWQGSTDTQYF.

V and J are TRBV6-6 and TRBJ2-7; 12 bases fit TRBD2. CDR3 length: 15 residues. With V trimmed by 6 bases and J by 0 bases, 3 bases remained unmatched. Germline CDR1 and CDR2: MNHNY and SVGAGI (reference sequence). CDR3 bases: TGTGCCAGCAGGACTAGCGGGAGAAGCTCCTACGAGCAGTACTTC. Translated: CASRTSGRSSYEQYF.

CDR3 bases: TGTGCCATCAGCTCGGGACTAGCGGGAGTAGCCAAAAACATTCAGTACTTC. Its translation: CAISSGLAGVAKNIQYF. The chain recombines TRBV10-3 with TRBJ2-4; 14 bases line up with TRBD2. Germline-derived CDR1 and CDR2 are ENHRY and SYGVKD. The CDR3 totals 17 residues. Unmatched junction bases numbered 4, after V lost 6 bases and J lost 0 bases.

V usage is TRBV28 and J usage is TRBJ2-1; D call uncertain. The germline V and J ends were trimmed by 1 base and 10 bases, with 17 bases remaining between them. Germline V gene lookup returns CDR1 MDHEN and CDR2 SYDVKM. The CDR3 is made up of 15 amino acids. The CDR3 DNA sequence: TGTGCCAGCAGTTTATTACGTGTCAGGTTAAGCGAGCAGTTCTTC. Translated, it gives CASSLLRVRLSEQFF.